This TCR beta chain was recorded in a study of blood T cell repertoires in COVID-19. Whole-study context: Researchers got acute and convalescent COVID-19 samples from the United States, Italy and Spain. PBMCs, B-cell-depleted T cells, or T cells provided the cDNA or gDNA that made up the material.

The Seattle site enrolled patients during active infection and followed them longitudinally. Original analysis: It was from reference gene primer amplification that nucleated cell counts were estimated. Data came from immunoSEQ multiplex PCR; TCRdb stores just in-frame clones and leaves some out. Clone size and the V and J calls come from that table; the DNA yielded D and trimming. The profile shows 140,000 to 150,000 clones, around 89% of them singletons. CDR3 length equals 14 residues. Germline assignment: CDR1 SGHNT and CDR2 YYREEE (reference sequence). Trimming shortened V by 5 bases and J by 4 bases, and 15 bases separated the two germline ends.

The chain couples TRBV5-4 to TRBJ1-1, with D possibly TRBD1 on 5 matching bases. Sequenced: peripheral blood. The receptor comes from a human donor with COVID-19, enrolled during active disease. The donor label of this sample is uncertain. CDR3 amino acids: CASRPPAGGTEAFF. The DNA of the CDR3 is TGTGCCAGCAGACCCCCCGCCGGGGGCACTGAAGCTTTCTTT.